The 7 T cell receptor beta chains below were found in one sample sequenced in a study of shared clonotypes between healthy human individuals. This table comes from immunoSEQ multiplex PCR, and its TCRdb copy is limited to in-frame clones, with some not included. This sample has 1.4 million to 1.5 million clones; roughly 96% occur once, and the top ten carry about 1.2%. The sequenced sample was naive CD4+ T cells sorted from blood. The subset denotes: CD45RA+ positively selected. These receptors were obtained from a man aged 25-45 years in good health.

The chain recombines TRBV18 with TRBJ2-4, with D tentatively TRBD1 (5 bases). In germline, CDR1 is KGHSH, CDR2 LQKENI. The CDR3 length is 16 residues. Trimming shortened V by 1 base and J by 0 bases, and 10 bases separated the two germline ends. The DNA of the CDR3 is TGTGCCAGCTCACCACGGCAGGGATTAGCCAAAAACATTCAGTACTTC. Its protein is CASSPRQGLAKNIQYF.

This chain links TRBV21-1 with TRBJ1-1; the table calls TRBD1, which could not be checked here. TRBV21-1 is classified as a pseudogene. The CDR3 is 17 residues long. CDR3 sequence (DNA): TGTGCCAGCAGCAAAGACGTCCCAATTACAGGGGTGAGTGAAGCTTTCTTT. It specifies CASSKDVPITGVSEAFF.

V and J are TRBV5-1 and TRBJ2-3; 7 bases are shared with TRBD2. The length of the CDR3 is 16 residues. The germline CDR1 and CDR2 sequences are SGHRS and YFSETQ. J was trimmed by 3 bases and V by 2 bases; bases with no gene match: 9. CDR3 sequence (DNA): TGCGCCAGCAGCTTCGTTAGGCTGGGGGGGACAGATACGCAGTATTTT. This translates into CASSFVRLGGTDTQYF.

The rearrangement joins TRBV5-8 to TRBJ2-1, with D uncertain. Between the trimmed V and J ends, which lost 7 bases and 8 bases, there was a span of 10 bases. Looked up from germline, CDR1 is SGHTS and CDR2 is YDEGEE. The CDR3 totals 11 residues. The CDR3 DNA follows: TGTGCCAGCTCCGAATCTGATGAGCAGTTCTTC. Translated: CASSESDEQFF.

This chain connects TRBV5-5 to TRBJ2-2; unclear D gene. CDR3 length: 14 residues. Germline V gene data show CDR1 as SGHKS and CDR2 as YYEKEE (reference sequence). The V and J ends lost 3 bases and 1 base respectively, with 7 bases between them. The DNA of the CDR3 is TGTGCCAGCAGCTCGACTGTGAACACCGGGGAGCTGTTTTTT. It translates to CASSSTVNTGELFF.

The V call is TRBV18, the J call TRBJ1-1, with D perhaps matching TRBD1 (6 bases). The length of the CDR3 is 12 residues. Germline V lookup: CDR1 KGHSH, CDR2 LQKENI. V shed 3 bases and J shed 7 bases, with 9 bases lying between them. The CDR3 sequence is CASSPQTGEAFF. For the CDR3, the DNA is TGTGCCAGCTCACCCCAGACAGGTGAAGCTTTCTTT.

This chain joins TRBV7-2 and TRBJ2-7; 9 bases map to TRBD2. The CDR3 has 19 residues. Germline CDR1 reads SGHTA; CDR2 reads FQGNSA. Germline trimming cut 3 bases from V and 7 bases from J; bases unmatched to any gene: 22. CDR3 DNA sequence: TGTGCCAGCAGCTTCGAGGGCGGGATCGGTAGCGGGAGAATGGGTGAGCAGTACTTC. It encodes CASSFEGGIGSGRMGEQYF.